The clone carrying this T cell receptor beta chain was seen more than once but under ten times. Its antigen is currently unknown. The data are from a study of response to subunit inactivated influenza vaccine. General observations from the study: Each seasonal flu vaccination may recruit only limited new T cells, authors suggested.

CDR1 LGHNA and CDR2 YNFKEQ come from the germline V gene. The length of the CDR3 is 17 residues. The germline V and J ends were trimmed by 3 bases and 0 bases, with 15 bases remaining between them. MiXCR was run by TCRdb on the RT-PCR reads, yielding one entry per CDR3 protein. The table records roughly 180,000 distinct CDR3 sequences, 9.2% of them present only once. Specimen: non-naive T cells sorted from PBMCs, collected on the day of vaccination. The V gene is TRBV4-2, the J gene TRBJ2-1; D perhaps matches TRBD2 (5 bases). The clonotype was recovered from a man in his fifties or sixties who received an inactivated influenza vaccine. The CDR3 sequence: CASSQRELLSSYNEQFF. The CDR3 region has the DNA TGTGCCAGCAGCCAGAGGGAGCTCCTCAGCTCCTACAATGAGCAGTTCTTC.